The T cell receptor (beta chain) under discussion was sequenced for a study of CD8 T cells in Susac syndrome. While CD8+ and CD4+ T cells were isolated negatively, TEMRA cells were enriched by FACS. This CDR3 has 15 amino acids. V shed 6 bases, J shed 0 bases, and the junction held 9 bases outside the gene matches. In germline, CDR1 is SQVTM, CDR2 ANQGSEA. Random hexamers were used to reverse transcribe about 0.45 to 1 ug of RNA. The authors amplified TCR beta CDR3 across 54 Vbeta and 13 Jbeta using immunoSEQ multiplex PCR. From the immunoSEQ multiplex PCR reads, TCRdb called clonotypes with MiXCR, one entry per CDR3 protein. This table has about 120,000 distinct CDR3 sequences, 94% appearing once. This clonotype has a single count.

Sequenced input: CD4+ T cells from PBMCs. This chain links TRBV29-1 with TRBJ2-7; 9 bases fit TRBD2. The receptor was isolated from a human donor in good health. CDR3 in amino acids: CSVPKAGGASYEQYF. For the CDR3, the DNA is TGCAGCGTACCTAAGGCGGGGGGGGCCTCCTACGAGCAGTACTTC.